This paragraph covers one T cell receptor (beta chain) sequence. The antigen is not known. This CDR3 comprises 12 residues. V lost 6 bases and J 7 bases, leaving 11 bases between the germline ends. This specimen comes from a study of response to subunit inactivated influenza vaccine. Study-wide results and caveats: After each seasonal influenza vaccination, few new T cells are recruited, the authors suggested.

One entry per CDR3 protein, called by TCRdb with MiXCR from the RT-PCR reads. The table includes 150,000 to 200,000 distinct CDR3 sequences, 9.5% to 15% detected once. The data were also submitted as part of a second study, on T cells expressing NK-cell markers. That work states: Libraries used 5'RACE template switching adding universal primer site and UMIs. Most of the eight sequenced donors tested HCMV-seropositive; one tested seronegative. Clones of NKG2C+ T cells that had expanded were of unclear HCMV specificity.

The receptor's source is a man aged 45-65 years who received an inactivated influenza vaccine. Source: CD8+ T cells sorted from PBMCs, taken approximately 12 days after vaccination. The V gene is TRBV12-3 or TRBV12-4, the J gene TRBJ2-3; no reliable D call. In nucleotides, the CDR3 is TGTGCCAGCAGCCTAGTCCCCCATACGCAGTATTTT. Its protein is CASSLVPHTQYF.